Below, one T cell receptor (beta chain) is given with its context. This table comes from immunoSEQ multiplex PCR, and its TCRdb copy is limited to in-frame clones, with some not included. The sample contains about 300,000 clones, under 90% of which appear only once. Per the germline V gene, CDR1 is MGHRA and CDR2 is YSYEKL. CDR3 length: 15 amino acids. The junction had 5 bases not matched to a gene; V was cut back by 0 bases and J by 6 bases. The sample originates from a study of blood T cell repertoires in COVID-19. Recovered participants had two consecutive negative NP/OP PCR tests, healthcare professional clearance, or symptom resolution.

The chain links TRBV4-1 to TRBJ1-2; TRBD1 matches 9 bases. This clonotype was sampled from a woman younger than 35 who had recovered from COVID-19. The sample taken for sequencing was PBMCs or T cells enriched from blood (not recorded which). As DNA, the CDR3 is TGCGCCAGCAGCCAAGAACCGCGGACAGGGGATGGCTACACCTTC. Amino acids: CASSQEPRTGDGYTF.